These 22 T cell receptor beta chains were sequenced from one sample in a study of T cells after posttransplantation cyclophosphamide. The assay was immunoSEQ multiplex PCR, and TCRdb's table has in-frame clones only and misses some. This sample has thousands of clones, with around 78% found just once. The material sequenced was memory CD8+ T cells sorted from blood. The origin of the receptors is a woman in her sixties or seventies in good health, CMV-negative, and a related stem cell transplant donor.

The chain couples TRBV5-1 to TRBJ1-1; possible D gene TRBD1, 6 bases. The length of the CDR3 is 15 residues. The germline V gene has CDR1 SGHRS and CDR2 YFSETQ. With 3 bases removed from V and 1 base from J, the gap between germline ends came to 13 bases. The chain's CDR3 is CASSYFLQGNTEAFF. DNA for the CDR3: TGCGCCAGCAGCTACTTTTTACAGGGGAACACTGAAGCTTTCTTT.

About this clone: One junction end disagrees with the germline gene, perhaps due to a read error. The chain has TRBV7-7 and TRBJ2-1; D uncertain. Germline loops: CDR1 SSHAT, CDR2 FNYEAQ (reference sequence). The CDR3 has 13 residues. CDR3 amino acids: CASSLDRYNEQFF. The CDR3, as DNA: TGTGCTAGCAGCTTAGATAGATACAATGAGCAGTTCTTC. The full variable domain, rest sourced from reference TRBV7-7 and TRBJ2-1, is GAGVSQSPRYKVTKRGQDVTLRCDPISSHATLYWYQQALGQGPEFLTYFNYEAQPDKSGLPSDRFSAERPEGSISTLTIQRTEQRDSAMYRCASSLDRYNEQFFGPGTRLTVL.

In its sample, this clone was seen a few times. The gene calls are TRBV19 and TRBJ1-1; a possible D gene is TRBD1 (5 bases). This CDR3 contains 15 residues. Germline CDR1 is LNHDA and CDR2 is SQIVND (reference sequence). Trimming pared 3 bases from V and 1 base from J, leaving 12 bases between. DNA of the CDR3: TGTGCCAGTAGTATTAGCGGGGCAGCGAACACTGAAGCTTTCTTT. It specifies CASSISGAANTEAFF.

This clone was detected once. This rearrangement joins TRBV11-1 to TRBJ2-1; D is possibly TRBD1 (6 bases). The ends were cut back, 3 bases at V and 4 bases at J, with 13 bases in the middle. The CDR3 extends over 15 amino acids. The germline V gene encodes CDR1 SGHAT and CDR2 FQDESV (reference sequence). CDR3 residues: CASSFSSGQYNEQFF. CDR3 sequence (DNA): TGTGCCAGCAGCTTCTCCAGTGGACAGTACAATGAGCAGTTCTTC.

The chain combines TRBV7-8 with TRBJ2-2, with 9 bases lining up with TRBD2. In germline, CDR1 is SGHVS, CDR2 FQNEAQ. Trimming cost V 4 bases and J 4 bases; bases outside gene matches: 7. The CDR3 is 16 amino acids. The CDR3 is CASSSAASGATGELFF. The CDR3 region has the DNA TGTGCCAGCAGCTCCGCGGCTAGCGGGGCCACCGGGGAGCTGTTTTTT.

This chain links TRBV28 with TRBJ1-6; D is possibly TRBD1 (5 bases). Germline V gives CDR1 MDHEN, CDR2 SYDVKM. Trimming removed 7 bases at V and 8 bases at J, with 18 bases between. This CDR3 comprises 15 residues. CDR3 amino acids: CASTLMGGGDSPLHF. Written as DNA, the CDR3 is TGTGCCAGCACCCTAATGGGGGGTGGGGATTCACCCCTCCACTTT.

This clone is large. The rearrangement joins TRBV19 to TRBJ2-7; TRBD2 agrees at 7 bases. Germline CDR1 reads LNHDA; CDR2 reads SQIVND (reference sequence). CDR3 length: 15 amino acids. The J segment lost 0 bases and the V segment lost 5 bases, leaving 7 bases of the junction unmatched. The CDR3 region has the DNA TGTGCCAGTAGTCTGACTAGCTCAAGCTCCTACGAGCAGTACTTC. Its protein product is CASSLTSSSSYEQYF.

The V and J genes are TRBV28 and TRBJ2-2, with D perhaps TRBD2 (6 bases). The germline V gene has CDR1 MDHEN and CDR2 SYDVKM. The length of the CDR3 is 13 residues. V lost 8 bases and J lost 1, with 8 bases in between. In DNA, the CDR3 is TGTGCCAGCGGGACTGTGAACACCGGGGAGCTGTTTTTT. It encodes CASGTVNTGELFF.

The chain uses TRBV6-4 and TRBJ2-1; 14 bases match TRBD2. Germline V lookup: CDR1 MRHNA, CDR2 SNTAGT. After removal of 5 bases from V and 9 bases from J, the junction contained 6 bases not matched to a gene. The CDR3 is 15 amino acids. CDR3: CASSTGTSGGGEQFF. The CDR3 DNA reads TGTGCCAGCAGTACCGGGACTAGCGGGGGAGGTGAGCAGTTCTTC.

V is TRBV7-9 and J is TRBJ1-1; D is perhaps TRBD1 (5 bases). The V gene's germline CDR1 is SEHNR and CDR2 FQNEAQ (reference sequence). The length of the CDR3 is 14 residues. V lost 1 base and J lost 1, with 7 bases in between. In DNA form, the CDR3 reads TGTGCCAGCAGCTTAGTGGGGGGGAACACTGAAGCTTTCTTT. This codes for CASSLVGGNTEAFF. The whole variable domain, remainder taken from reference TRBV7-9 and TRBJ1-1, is DTGVSQNPRHKITKRGQNVTFRCDPISEHNRLYWYRQTLGQGPEFLTYFQNEAQLEKSRLLSDRFSAERPKGSFSTLEIQRTEQGDSAMYLCASSLVGGNTEAFFGQGTRLTVV.

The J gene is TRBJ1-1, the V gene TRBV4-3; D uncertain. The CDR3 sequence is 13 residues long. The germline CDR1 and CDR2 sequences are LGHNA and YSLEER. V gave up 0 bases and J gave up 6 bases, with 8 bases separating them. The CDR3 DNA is TGCGCCAGCAGCCAAGAACGGGGATCTGAAGCTTTCTTT. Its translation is CASSQERGSEAFF.

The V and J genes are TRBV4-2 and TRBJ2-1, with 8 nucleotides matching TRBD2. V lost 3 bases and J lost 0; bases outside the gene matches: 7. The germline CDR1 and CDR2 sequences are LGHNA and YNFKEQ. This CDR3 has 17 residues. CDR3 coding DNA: TGTGCCAGCAGCCAGCAGCGAAGCGGGAGCTCCTACAATGAGCAGTTCTTC. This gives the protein CASSQQRSGSSYNEQFF.

The CDR3 reads CASSPLMGALGNEQFF. The CDR3, as DNA: TGTGCCAGCAGCCCCCTAATGGGGGCCTTAGGTAATGAGCAGTTCTTC. This chain links TRBV4-2 with TRBJ2-1, with D tentatively TRBD1 (6 bases). Trimming left V 4 bases short and J 7 bases short, with 20 bases between. The CDR3 extends over 16 amino acids. Germline V lookup: CDR1 LGHNA, CDR2 YNFKEQ.

CDR3 sequence (DNA): TGTGCCAGCTCCTTAGAGAATCAGCCCCAGCATTTT. It translates to CASSLENQPQHF. V and J are TRBV18 and TRBJ1-5; D not resolved. Per the germline V gene, CDR1 is KGHSH and CDR2 is LQKENI. V was trimmed by 6 bases and J by 4 bases, leaving 7 bases between them. CDR3 length: 12 residues.

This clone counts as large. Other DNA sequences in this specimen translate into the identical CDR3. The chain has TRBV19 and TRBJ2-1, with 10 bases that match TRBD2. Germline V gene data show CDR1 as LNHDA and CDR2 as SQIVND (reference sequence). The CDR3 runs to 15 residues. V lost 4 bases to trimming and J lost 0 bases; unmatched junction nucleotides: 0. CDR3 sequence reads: CASSRTSGSYNEQFF. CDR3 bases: TGTGCCAGTAGTAGGACTAGCGGCTCCTACAATGAGCAGTTCTTC.

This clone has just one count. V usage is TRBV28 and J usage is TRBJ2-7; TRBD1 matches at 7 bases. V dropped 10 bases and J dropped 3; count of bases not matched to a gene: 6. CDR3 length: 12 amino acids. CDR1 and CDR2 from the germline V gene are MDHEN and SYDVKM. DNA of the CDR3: TGTGCCACCAGGGACAGAAACTACGAGCAGTACTTC. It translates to CATRDRNYEQYF. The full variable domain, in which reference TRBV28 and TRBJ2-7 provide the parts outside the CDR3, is DVKVTQSSRYLVKRTGEKVFLECVQDMDHENMFWYRQDPGLGLRLIYFSYDVKMKEKGDIPEGYSVSREKKERFSLILESASTNQTSMYLCATRDRNYEQYFGPGTRLTVT.

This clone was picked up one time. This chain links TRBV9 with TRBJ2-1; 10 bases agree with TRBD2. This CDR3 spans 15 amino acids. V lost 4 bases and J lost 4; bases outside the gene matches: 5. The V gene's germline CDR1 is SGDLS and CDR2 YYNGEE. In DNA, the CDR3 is TGTGCCAGCAGCACCAGGACTAGCGGATACAATGAGCAGTTCTTC. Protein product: CASSTRTSGYNEQFF.

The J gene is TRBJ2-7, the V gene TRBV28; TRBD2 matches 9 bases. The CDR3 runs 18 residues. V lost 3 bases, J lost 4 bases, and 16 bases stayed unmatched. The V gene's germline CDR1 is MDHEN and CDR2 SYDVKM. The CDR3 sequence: CASSFSSKAAGGGYEQYF. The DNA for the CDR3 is TGTGCCAGCAGTTTCTCCTCTAAGGCAGCGGGAGGAGGATACGAGCAGTACTTC.

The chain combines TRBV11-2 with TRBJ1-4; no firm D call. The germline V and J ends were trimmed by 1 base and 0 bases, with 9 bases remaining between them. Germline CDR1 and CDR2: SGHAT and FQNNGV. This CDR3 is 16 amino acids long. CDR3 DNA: TGTGCCAGCAGCTTAGTTGGCTCCACAACTAATGAAAAACTGTTTTTT. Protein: CASSLVGSTTNEKLFF.

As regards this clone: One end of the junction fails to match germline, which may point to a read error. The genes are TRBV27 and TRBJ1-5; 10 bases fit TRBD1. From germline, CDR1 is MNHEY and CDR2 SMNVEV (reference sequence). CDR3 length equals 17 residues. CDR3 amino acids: CVSRQGQGKFSNQPQHF. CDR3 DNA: TGTGTCAGCAGACAGGGACAGGGGAAATTTAGCAATCAGCCCCAGCATTTT.

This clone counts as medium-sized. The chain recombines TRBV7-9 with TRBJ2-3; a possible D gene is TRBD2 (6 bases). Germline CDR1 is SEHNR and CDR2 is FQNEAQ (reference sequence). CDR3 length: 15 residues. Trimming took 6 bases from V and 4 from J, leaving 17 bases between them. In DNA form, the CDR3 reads TGTGCCAGCAGTCCCGGGACTTTAGGGGCAGATACGCAGTATTTT. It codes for CASSPGTLGADTQYF.

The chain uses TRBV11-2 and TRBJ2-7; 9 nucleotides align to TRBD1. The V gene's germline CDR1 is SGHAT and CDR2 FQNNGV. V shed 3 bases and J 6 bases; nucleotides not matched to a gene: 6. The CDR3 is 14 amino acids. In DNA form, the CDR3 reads TGTGCCAGCAGCTTCCCAGGACAGGGGCGCGAGCAGTACTTC. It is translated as CASSFPGQGREQYF.